This TCR beta chain was captured by sequencing in a study of blood T cell repertoires in COVID-19. This CDR3 has 14 residues. The V end was cut by 5 bases, the J end by 4 bases, with 11 bases between. Germline CDR1 is MNHEY and CDR2 is SVGAGI. Clones were read by immunoSEQ multiplex PCR, and TCRdb kept only the in-frame ones, dropping some. The table shows approximately 300,000 clones, with around 89% occurring only once. Source material: peripheral blood. This sequence was found in a man aged 25 to 45 with acute or convalescent COVID-19. The chain links TRBV6-5 to TRBJ1-4; possible D gene TRBD1, 5 bases. The CDR3 region has the DNA TGTGCCAGCAGTCGCAAGGGACTTAATGAAAAACTGTTTTTT. Protein product: CASSRKGLNEKLFF.